This is a list of T cell receptor beta chains from one sample in a study of cytomegalovirus exposure and HLA in healthy donors. Sequenced by immunoSEQ multiplex PCR; TCRdb stores in-frame clones only, minus some. The table lists about 89,000 clones, approximately 71% of them singletons. The specimen sequenced was PBMCs. The receptors stem from a man aged 25 to 40 in good health and CMV-seronegative. CDR3s include the opening cysteine and the closing phenylalanine or tryptophan.

cdr3_length: 14; v_call: TRBV27; cdr3_aa: CASSPGQKNTEAFF
cdr3_length: 15; v_call: TRBV6-5; cdr3_aa: CASSYSGLNFYEQYF
cdr3_length: 17; v_call: TRBV18; cdr3_aa: CASSPKTPGLAGGAQYF
cdr3_length: 13; v_call: TRBV6-1; cdr3_aa: CASSGLLQETQYF
cdr3_length: 13; v_call: TRBV6-9; cdr3_aa: CASPGSVLDTQYF
cdr3_length: 16; v_call: TRBV6-1; cdr3_aa: CASSEAGTANTGELFF
cdr3_length: 18; v_call: TRBV7-2; cdr3_aa: CASSFSGTSGSSSHEQYF
cdr3_length: 15; v_call: TRBV29-1; cdr3_aa: CSVEGAGEGGSEAFF
cdr3_length: 15; v_call: TRBV11-2; cdr3_aa: CASSLVGQGSYEQYF
cdr3_length: 15; v_call: TRBV5-1; cdr3_aa: CASSLLDSGAYGYTF
cdr3_length: 14; v_call: TRBV7-8; cdr3_aa: CASRPGLAYNEQFF
cdr3_length: 13; v_call: TRBV19; cdr3_aa: CASGGQVGNTIYF
cdr3_length: 14; v_call: TRBV6-5; cdr3_aa: CASSYSQGNNEAFF
cdr3_length: 14; v_call: TRBV5-8; cdr3_aa: CASSFRSSTDTQYF
cdr3_length: 14; v_call: TRBV11-3; cdr3_aa: CASSLDGPSNEQFF
cdr3_length: 13; v_call: TRBV28; cdr3_aa: CASSLGVYNEQFF
cdr3_length: 14; v_call: TRBV6-5; cdr3_aa: CASYRASMNTEAFF
cdr3_length: 16; v_call: TRBV7-9; cdr3_aa: CASSHGLDAYTDTQYF
cdr3_length: 15; v_call: TRBV28; cdr3_aa: CASSIPQGDGEKLFF
cdr3_length: 17; v_call: TRBV2; cdr3_aa: CASSEAFPGSSYNEQFF
cdr3_length: 14; v_call: TRBV19; cdr3_aa: CASSQDRGDYGYTF
cdr3_length: 14; v_call: TRBV2; cdr3_aa: CASSYIGSMQTQYF
cdr3_length: 18; v_call: TRBV6-1; cdr3_aa: CASSDWLSGGGAKNIQYF
cdr3_length: 14; v_call: TRBV7-6; cdr3_aa: CASSPLDRIYGYTF
cdr3_length: 14; v_call: TRBV27; cdr3_aa: CASTNGGWNTEAFF
cdr3_length: 13; v_call: TRBV6-1; cdr3_aa: CASTRLAQETQYF
cdr3_length: 13; v_call: TRBV2; cdr3_aa: CASSSTGSTEAFF
cdr3_length: 13; v_call: TRBV6-4; cdr3_aa: CASSAQAGTEAFF
cdr3_length: 16; v_call: TRBV9; cdr3_aa: CASSVGTSGREGTQYF
cdr3_length: 15; v_call: TRBV6-5; cdr3_aa: CASSVETGSSYEQYF
cdr3_length: 14; v_call: TRBV6-6; cdr3_aa: CASKGQTLGMAQHF
cdr3_length: 17; v_call: TRBV7-8; cdr3_aa: CASSPGAGQGVTDTQYF
cdr3_length: 15; v_call: TRBV30; cdr3_aa: CAWNGQGAHTGELFF
cdr3_length: 14; v_call: TRBV18; cdr3_aa: CASSPPNSNEKLFF
cdr3_length: 12; v_call: TRBV10-3; cdr3_aa: CAISARGNEQFF
cdr3_length: 17; v_call: TRBV7-2; cdr3_aa: CASSLAGAGANTGELFF